One and the same sample provided the 18 T cell receptor beta chains below, sequenced in a study of Ad26.COV2.S vaccination and SARS-CoV-2 variants. The treatment: around 19 received Ad26.COV2.S at low or high dose, single or two shots; roughly 5 received placebo; per-sample allocation not given. Each sample was drawn 63 days after the first injection (of vaccine or placebo). Method: immunoSEQ multiplex PCR; TCRdb's copy keeps in-frame clones and lacks some. The table has 350,000 to 500,000 clones, about nine tenths seen once. The sequencing used peripheral blood, collected in a trial of Ad26.COV2.S vaccine versus placebo. The receptors derive from a person aged 18-60 years who received the Ad26.COV2.S COVID-19 vaccine or a placebo.

The chain links TRBV9 to TRBJ2-3; maybe TRBD2 (5 bases). V lost 4 bases to trimming and J lost 5 bases, with 17 bases between them. CDR3 length: 15 residues. Germline V gives CDR1 SGDLS, CDR2 YYNGEE. CDR3 sequence reads: CASSQSGLLGDTQYF. CDR3 nucleotides: TGTGCCAGCAGCCAAAGCGGCCTACTGGGAGATACGCAGTATTTT. Drawing the rest from reference TRBV9 and TRBJ2-3, the complete variable domain is DSGVTQTPKHLITATGQRVTLRCSPRSGDLSVYWYQQSLDQGLQFLIQYYNGEERAKGNILERFSAQQFPDLHSELNLSSLELGDSALYFCASSQSGLLGDTQYFGPGTRLTVL.

On this clone itself: The sample carries other DNA sequences with the same CDR3. The chain is built from TRBV2 and TRBJ2-7; no clear D gene. The CDR3 totals 13 residues. Trimming took off 3 bases at V and 0 bases at J, with 6 bases between the two ends. The germline CDR1 and CDR2 sequences are SNHLY and FYNNEI. For the CDR3, the DNA is TGTGCCAGCAGTGACGGAAGCTCCTACGAGCAGTACTTC. Its protein is CASSDGSSYEQYF.

The CDR3 DNA follows: TGTGCCAGCAGCGCAACTAGCGAAGACTCGGCAGATACGCAGTATTTT. It codes for CASSATSEDSADTQYF. The chain is built from TRBV9 and TRBJ2-3; 7 bases line up with TRBD2. Germline V gene lookup returns CDR1 SGDLS and CDR2 YYNGEE. This CDR3 contains 16 residues. Losses at the gene ends were 3 bases for V and 4 bases for J; bases not matched to a gene: 11.

The chain combines TRBV29-1 with TRBJ1-1; D perhaps matches TRBD1 (6 bases). V lost 8 bases, J lost 4 bases, and 23 bases lay in between. The CDR3 loop spans 15 amino acids. CDR1 is SQVTM and CDR2 is ANQGSEA in the germline V gene. The CDR3 loop is CSSEGGRVEGTEAFF. CDR3 in DNA: TGCAGCTCCGAAGGGGGGCGGGTTGAAGGCACTGAAGCTTTCTTT.

The rearrangement uses TRBV7-9 and TRBJ2-1; D is ambiguous. The CDR3 totals 13 residues. V lost 1 base to trimming and J lost 2 bases, with 3 bases between them. CDR1 is SEHNR, CDR2 FQNEAQ, per germline (reference sequence). CDR3: CASSLGAYNEQFF. In DNA form, the CDR3 reads TGTGCCAGCAGCTTAGGGGCCTACAATGAGCAGTTCTTC. The variable domain in full, with the rest retrieved from reference TRBV7-9 and TRBJ2-1, is DTGVSQNPRHKITKRGQNVTFRCDPISEHNRLYWYRQTLGQGPEFLTYFQNEAQLEKSRLLSDRFSAERPKGSFSTLEIQRTEQGDSAMYLCASSLGAYNEQFFGPGTRLTVL.

V and J are TRBV11-2 and TRBJ1-2, with a possible D match to TRBD1 (6 bases). The CDR3 spans 13 residues. Deletions cut 6 bases from V and 3 bases from J, with 11 bases between. CDR1 SGHAT and CDR2 FQNNGV come from the germline V gene. DNA of the CDR3: TGTGCCAGCAGTCAAGGACAGCACTATGGCTACACCTTC. Residues: CASSQGQHYGYTF. The full variable domain, in which reference TRBV11-2 and TRBJ1-2 provide the parts outside the CDR3, is EAGVAQSPRYKIIEKRQSVAFWCNPISGHATLYWYQQILGQGPKLLIQFQNNGVVDDSQLPKDRFSAERLKGVDSTLKIQPAKLEDSAVYLCASSQGQHYGYTFGSGTRLTVV.

The V call is TRBV10-1, the J call TRBJ2-1; 12 bases line up with TRBD1. V was pared by 8 bases and J by 9 bases, with 8 bases of the junction left unmatched. The CDR3 contains 14 residues. Germline V lookup: CDR1 WNHNN, CDR2 SYGVQD (reference sequence). CDR3 sequence: CASYPGQGAPEQFF. CDR3 sequence (DNA): TGCGCCAGCTACCCGGGACAGGGGGCGCCTGAGCAGTTCTTC.

This clone was recorded only once. The V and J genes are TRBV27 and TRBJ2-2; 8 bases align to TRBD1. CDR3 length equals 13 residues. Germline loops: CDR1 MNHEY, CDR2 SMNVEV (reference sequence). Unmatched junction bases numbered 2, after V lost 5 bases and J lost 6 bases. CDR3 nucleotides: TGTGCCAGCAGTCACAGGGGGGCCGGGGAGCTGTTTTTT. Its protein product is CASSHRGAGELFF.

This rearrangement joins TRBV10-3 to TRBJ2-7; D is possibly TRBD2 (5 bases). Trimming removed 6 bases from V and 0 bases from J, with 18 bases in between. The germline gives CDR1 ENHRY, CDR2 SYGVKD. The CDR3 contains 16 residues. The CDR3 nucleotides read TGTGCCATCAGCGACTACCCCAAGGGCAACTCCTACGAGCAGTACTTC. It yields the protein CAISDYPKGNSYEQYF.

The rearrangement uses TRBV18 and TRBJ1-1; D is unclear. The CDR3 runs to 15 residues. Germline V gene data show CDR1 as KGHSH and CDR2 as LQKENI. Trimming stripped 2 bases from V and 5 bases from J, with 15 bases between. The CDR3 DNA reads as TGTGCCAGCTCACCAAATAACAGTCCGGGGACTGAAGCTTTCTTT. Protein product: CASSPNNSPGTEAFF.

This clone has a handful of counts. V usage is TRBV6-5 and J usage is TRBJ2-3; D not certain. The germline V and J ends were trimmed by 0 bases and 4 bases, with 8 bases remaining between them. The CDR3 extends over 14 amino acids. The germline CDR1 and CDR2 sequences are MNHEY and SVGAGI. For the CDR3, the DNA is TGTGCCAGCAGTTACTCGTTCCGGTCAGATACGCAGTATTTT. It specifies CASSYSFRSDTQYF.

The genes are TRBV6-2 or TRBV6-3 and TRBJ1-1; D possibly corresponds to TRBD1 (5 bases). The germline V and J ends were trimmed by 0 bases and 6 bases, with 14 bases remaining between them. The CDR3 sequence is 15 residues long. The germline CDR1 and CDR2 sequences are MNHEY and SVGEGT. CDR3 residues: CASSYSGPSGSEAFF. CDR3 in DNA: TGTGCCAGCAGTTACTCGGGGCCAAGTGGGTCTGAAGCTTTCTTT.

This chain links TRBV27 with TRBJ2-7, with TRBD2 as a possible D gene (5 bases). The CDR3 contains 13 residues. With 5 bases removed from V and 3 bases from J, the gap between germline ends came to 11 bases. CDR1 MNHEY and CDR2 SMNVEV come from the germline V gene (reference sequence). The CDR3 here is CASSKTIYYEQYF. CDR3 nucleotides: TGTGCCAGCAGTAAGACTATTTACTACGAGCAGTACTTC.

The chain couples TRBV7-6 to TRBJ2-2; 7 bases fit TRBD2. CDR1 and CDR2 from the germline V gene are SGHVS and FNYEAQ. This CDR3 has 16 amino acids. J lost 4 bases, V lost 4 bases, and 9 bases had no gene match. In DNA, the CDR3 is TGTGCCAGCAGCTGGGAAGCGGGAAGAATCACCGGGGAGCTGTTTTTT. The encoded protein is CASSWEAGRITGELFF. The variable domain in full, completed from reference TRBV7-6 and TRBJ2-2, reads GAGVSQSPRYKVTKRGQDVALRCDPISGHVSLYWYRQALGQGPEFLTYFNYEAQQDKSGLPNDRFSAERPEGSISTLTIQRTEQRDSAMYRCASSWEAGRITGELFFGEGSRLTVL.

The chain has TRBV4-1 and TRBJ1-1, with TRBD1 identical over 8 bases. CDR1 MGHRA and CDR2 YSYEKL come from the germline V gene. J gave up 0 bases and V 3 bases, and 6 bases lay outside the gene matches. The CDR3 sequence is 16 residues long. The CDR3 spells CASSHNLDRVNTEAFF. The CDR3 bases are TGCGCCAGCAGCCACAACCTGGACAGGGTGAACACTGAAGCTTTCTTT.

The genes are TRBV15 and TRBJ2-7, with TRBD1 identical over 7 bases. The CDR3 has 13 residues. The V and J ends lost 4 bases and 4 bases, in that order; junction bases with no gene match: 4. CDR1 and CDR2 (germline): LNHNV, YYDKDF (reference sequence). CDR3 nucleotide sequence: TGTGCCACCAGCACCAACAGGGGATACGAGCAGTACTTC. This gives the protein CATSTNRGYEQYF.

V gene TRBV6-2 or TRBV6-3 combines with J gene TRBJ2-1; possibly TRBD1 for D (5 bases). Per germline, CDR1 MNHEY and CDR2 SVGEGT. This CDR3 comprises 13 residues. Trimming took off 5 bases at V and 8 bases at J, with 13 bases between the two ends. The CDR3 coding sequence is TGTGCCAGCAGTGGATCATTAGGGGATGAGCAGTTCTTC. Protein sequence: CASSGSLGDEQFF.

V gene TRBV5-1 combines with J gene TRBJ1-1, with 7 bases fitting TRBD1. Germline V gene data show CDR1 as SGHRS and CDR2 as YFSETQ. The junction had 12 bases not matched to a gene; V was cut back by 4 bases and J by 3 bases. The CDR3 runs 16 residues. DNA of the CDR3: TGCGCCAGCAGCCCTAACCCGACAGGGTGGGACACTGAAGCTTTCTTT. It yields the protein CASSPNPTGWDTEAFF.